The text below deals with one T cell receptor (beta chain). What it binds is not known. These data come from a study of tumor-infiltrating lymphocytes in primary liver carcinoma. Unsorted whole blood yielded the blood RNA, and germline DNA was also extracted. CDR3 length: 13 residues. Trimming cost V 1 base and J 12 bases, with 14 bases left between them. Per germline, CDR1 SGHAT and CDR2 FQNNGV. Study findings and constraints: It was in tumors, not blood, that the top-250-clone fraction was significantly higher (p = 0.039).

TCR beta cDNA was prepared out of about 530 ng total RNA by means of a constant-region primer. Construction of TCR beta libraries relied on three successive nested multiplex PCR rounds employing slightly modified ARM-PCR. The study ran its first two PCR rounds for 9 to 10 cycles each, using TRBV1-TRBV30 forward primers and a C-beta reverse primer. TCRdb ran MiXCR on the multiplex PCR reads and lists one entry per CDR3 protein. Of nearly 200,000 distinct CDR3 sequences in the sample, approximately 64% were seen once. The sequenced sample was peripheral blood. The receptor was isolated from an older woman with primary liver carcinoma and hepatitis B virus infection. The chain has TRBV11-2 and TRBJ2-3; the D is unclear. CDR3: CASSLASVDAQYF. The CDR3 nucleotides read TGTGCCAGCAGCTTAGCCTCGGTGGATGCACAGTATTTT.